These 17 T cell receptor beta chains were all obtained from the same sample, sequenced in a study of T cell repertoires in cytomegalovirus infection. TCRdb re-analysed the reads in MiXCR, keeping a single row per CDR3 protein. This table has about 740,000 distinct CDR3 sequences, less than 40% appearing once. Sequencing was performed on PBMCs. These receptors were obtained from a human donor in good health (CMV status not recorded). Some clones in this sample may be carry-over from other donors' samples.

The chain links TRBV6-6 to TRBJ2-7, with 8 bases that match TRBD2. Trimming cost V 4 bases and J 9 bases; bases outside gene matches: 8. The CDR3 runs 13 residues. CDR1 is MNHNY, CDR2 SVGAGI, per germline (reference sequence). CDR3 DNA sequence: TGTGCCAGCAGTTCCGGGACTAGGGCTGGGCAGTACTTC. Translated: CASSSGTRAGQYF.

On this clonotype: The junction shows a germline mismatch at one end, possibly a read error. The chain couples TRBV11-2 to TRBJ1-3, with D unclear. Germline CDR1 reads SGHAT; CDR2 reads FQNNGV. The CDR3 sequence is 14 residues long. The DNA for the CDR3 is TGTGCCAGCAGCTTGAAGATCTCTGGAAACACCAGATATTTT. Amino acids: CASSLKISGNTRYF.

This clonotype was counted only a few times. The V gene is TRBV7-9, the J gene TRBJ2-7, with 10 bases lining up with TRBD1. With V trimmed by 2 bases and J by 3 bases, 4 bases remained unmatched. Germline assignment: CDR1 SEHNR and CDR2 FQNEAQ (reference sequence). There are 15 residues in the CDR3. CDR3 sequence reads: CASSLLRTGGYEQYF. As DNA, the CDR3 is TGTGCCAGCAGCTTACTGAGGACAGGGGGCTACGAGCAGTACTTC.

The CDR3 DNA is TGTGCCAGCAGCTTAGGGCTAGACACTACAGACGAGCTGTTTTTT. It translates to CASSLGLDTTDELFF. This chain connects TRBV7-8 to TRBJ2-2, with no clear D. V was trimmed by 1 base and J by 11 bases, leaving 17 bases between them. This CDR3 region has 15 residues. The germline V gene encodes CDR1 SGHVS and CDR2 FQNEAQ.

This clonotype appeared a few times. The chain uses TRBV6-1 and TRBJ1-3, with a tentative D call TRBD1 (5 bases). Per germline, CDR1 MNHNS and CDR2 SASEGT. Trimming took 2 bases from V and 0 from J, leaving 11 bases between them. The CDR3 sequence is 16 residues long. The CDR3 spells CASSESGLFSGNTIYF. The CDR3 bases are TGTGCCAGCAGTGAATCGGGGCTCTTCTCTGGAAACACCATATATTTT.

This clonotype was seen only a few times. V is TRBV28 and J is TRBJ2-7, with D unclear. The CDR3 consists of 14 residues. Trimming left V 7 bases short and J 0 bases short, with 13 bases between. Germline CDR1 reads MDHEN; CDR2 reads SYDVKM. CDR3 nucleotide sequence: TGTGCCAGCATTCTATGGACGGACTCCTACGAGCAGTACTTC. It encodes CASILWTDSYEQYF.

The gene calls are TRBV27 and TRBJ1-2; TRBD1 agrees at 9 bases. Germline values: CDR1 MNHEY, CDR2 SMNVEV (reference sequence). The CDR3 has 14 residues. Trimming took 4 bases from V and 8 from J; bases not matched to a gene: 8. The CDR3 nucleotides read TGTGCCAGCAGTTCAAACAGGGGGCAGGGGGGCTACACCTTC. Its translation: CASSSNRGQGGYTF.

This clonotype was counted between two and nine times. Written as DNA, the CDR3 is TGTGCCAGCAGCTTAGGCGGGACAGGGATCTCCTACGAGCAGTACTTC. Translation gives CASSLGGTGISYEQYF. The J gene is TRBJ2-7, the V gene TRBV7-6, with TRBD1 matching 9 bases. This CDR3 is 16 amino acids long. Germline values: CDR1 SGHVS, CDR2 FNYEAQ. V gave up 1 base and J gave up 0 bases; unmatched junction bases: 4.

The chain joins TRBV25-1 to TRBJ2-5; D is possibly TRBD1 (6 bases). Germline CDR1 and CDR2: MGHDK and SYGVNS. This CDR3 region has 14 residues. V was clipped by 3 bases and J by 5 bases, with 13 bases between them. As DNA, the CDR3 is TGTGCCAGCAGTGACACAGGGCGGGTGGAGACCCAGTACTTC. It encodes CASSDTGRVETQYF.

The chain joins TRBV28 to TRBJ1-1, with unresolved D. The CDR3 covers 15 residues. In germline, CDR1 is MDHEN, CDR2 SYDVKM. Trimming took off 0 bases at V and 3 bases at J, with 11 bases between the two ends. The CDR3 loop reads CASSLWGRDHTEAFF. DNA of the CDR3: TGTGCCAGCAGTTTATGGGGTCGGGATCACACTGAAGCTTTCTTT.

The chain combines TRBV20-1 with TRBJ2-1; D possibly uses TRBD1 or TRBD2 (5 bases each). Germline lookup yields CDR1 DFQATT and CDR2 SNEGSKA (reference sequence). Trimming cost V 6 bases and J 6 bases, with 18 bases left between them. CDR3 length: 14 residues. Here the CDR3 reads CSATPLVGVNEQFF. The CDR3 DNA follows: TGCAGTGCGACCCCTTTAGTGGGGGTCAATGAGCAGTTCTTC.

This clonotype was seen more than once but under ten times. The chain combines TRBV10-2 with TRBJ1-6; weak D call: TRBD1 (6 bases). This CDR3 spans 13 amino acids. CDR1 is WSHSY, CDR2 SAAADI, per germline. Trimming left V 4 bases short and J 9 bases short, with 10 bases between. The CDR3 DNA reads TGCGCCAGCAGTGTTACAGGGAGTTCACCCCTCCACTTT. Residues: CASSVTGSSPLHF.

Concerning this clonotype: As the CDR3 is not closed by the conserved phenylalanine or tryptophan, this likely results from a read error. The J gene is TRBJ2-5, the V gene TRBV12-3 or TRBV12-4; TRBD1 or TRBD2 may be the D gene (5 bases each). V lost 3 bases to trimming and J lost 3 bases, with 17 bases between them. This CDR3 region has 16 residues. The CDR3 bases are TGTGCCAGCAGTTTTGAGGGACCTATCCCGGAAGAGACCCAGTACTGC. This gives the protein CASSFEGPIPEETQYC.

The chain links TRBV20-1 to TRBJ1-1; 9 positions match TRBD1. Germline CDR1 is DFQATT and CDR2 is SNEGSKA (reference sequence). The V gene end was trimmed by 6 bases and the J gene end by 3 bases; junction bases not matched to a gene: 8. There are 14 residues in the CDR3. The CDR3 coding sequence is TGCAGTGCCAAAATCGGGGACAGGGACACTGAAGCTTTCTTT. Protein product: CSAKIGDRDTEAFF.

This chain links TRBV30 with TRBJ2-3; TRBD1 agrees at 10 bases. V shed 1 base, J shed 1 base, and the junction held 2 bases outside the gene matches. The germline V gene has CDR1 GTSNPN and CDR2 SVGIG (reference sequence). The CDR3 has 15 amino acids. CDR3 sequence reads: CAWSEGTGGTDTQYF. The CDR3 DNA reads TGTGCCTGGAGTGAAGGGACAGGGGGCACAGATACGCAGTATTTT.

The J gene is TRBJ1-1, the V gene TRBV6-8, with D maybe TRBD1 (5 bases). Trimming left V 0 bases short and J 1 base short, with 9 bases between. The CDR3 is made up of 15 amino acids. Germline CDR1 reads MNHGY; CDR2 reads SAAAGT. The CDR3 DNA follows: TGTGCCAGCAGTTACTCGTGGGGCCCGAACACTGAAGCTTTCTTT. It translates to CASSYSWGPNTEAFF.

This clonotype has at least ten counts. This chain links TRBV7-9 with TRBJ1-2, with D hard to call. V was trimmed by 4 bases and J by 2 bases, leaving 14 bases between them. This CDR3 is built from 15 residues. Germline values: CDR1 SEHNR, CDR2 FQNEAQ (reference sequence). The CDR3 coding sequence is TGTGCCAGCAGCTCCAGCAGACTGGTGAACTATGGCTACACCTTC. Amino acid sequence: CASSSSRLVNYGYTF.